A selection of T cell receptor beta chains follows, all from one sample in a study of T cell repertoires in cytomegalovirus infection. Their target antigens are unknown. TCRdb analysed the reads with MiXCR anew, one entry per CDR3 protein. The sample consists of roughly 860,000 distinct CDR3 sequences, approximately 32% of them appearing once. This sample comprised cultured CD8+ T cells from PBMCs, obtained from culture after CMV antigen stimulation. The receptors stem from a human donor in good health (CMV status not recorded). Some clones in this sample may be carry-over from other donors' samples. Both conserved end residues are part of each CDR3. The order of the fields is CDR3 DNA, CDR3 protein, V gene, J gene, D gene, clone size. A D gene is named only where the DNA matches it firmly. The size field is filled for only some rows; it gives once, few, many or a size class.

DNA: TGCAGTGCTAGTCCGACAGGCTCTGGAAACACCATATATTTT
CDR3: CSASPTGSGNTIYF
V: TRBV20-1
J: TRBJ1-3
D: -
size: many

DNA: TGTGCCACCAGTGACCCTGGGACGGGGGACAATGAGCAGTTCTTC
CDR3: CATSDPGTGDNEQFF
V: TRBV24-1
J: TRBJ2-1
D: -
size: -

DNA: TGTGCCAGCAGTTACATAACATTCAATGAGCAGTTCTTC
CDR3: CASSYITFNEQFF
V: TRBV6-2/TRBV6-3
J: TRBJ2-1
D: -
size: -

DNA: TGTGCCAGCAGCGCGACAGGGGCAGGCTACGAGCAGTACTTC
CDR3: CASSATGAGYEQYF
V: TRBV5-5
J: TRBJ2-7
D: TRBD1
size: -

DNA: TGTGCCAGCAGCCGAGGCGCAGCCCATTACAATGAGCAGTTCTTC
CDR3: CASSRGAAHYNEQFF
V: TRBV7-9
J: TRBJ2-1
D: -
size: few

DNA: TGTGCCAGCAGCCCTTTGTCCGAGGTGCCTGAAGCTTTCTTT
CDR3: CASSPLSEVPEAFF
V: TRBV7-9
J: TRBJ1-1
D: -
size: -

DNA: TGCGCCAGCAGCCAAGTACATGGCACAGATACGCAGTATTTT
CDR3: CASSQVHGTDTQYF
V: TRBV4-1
J: TRBJ2-3
D: -
size: few

DNA: TGTGCCAGCAGTTTTGTATTGGGGCAGGGTCCGACAGATACGCAGTATTTT
CDR3: CASSFVLGQGPTDTQYF
V: TRBV6-2/TRBV6-3
J: TRBJ2-3
D: -
size: -

DNA: TGTGCCAGCACCCCCGGCTTGGAACTGAACCCACTCTTCCAAGAGACCCAGTACTTC
CDR3: CASTPGLELNPLFQETQYF
V: TRBV5-5
J: TRBJ2-5
D: -
size: few

DNA: TGTGCCAGCAGTTCACGGGACTTTCCGGAGACCCAGTACTTC
CDR3: CASSSRDFPETQYF
V: TRBV27
J: TRBJ2-5
D: -
size: -

DNA: TGTGCCACCAGCCCTCGGGCCAGCAATCAGCCCCAGCATTTT
CDR3: CATSPRASNQPQHF
V: TRBV15
J: TRBJ1-5
D: -
size: -

DNA: TGTGCCAGTAGTATCGGCGTCGTCGAGCAGTACTTC
CDR3: CASSIGVVEQYF
V: TRBV19
J: TRBJ2-7
D: -
size: -

DNA: TGTGCCATTTTATGGACAGGACCCTCCTATGGCTACACCTTC
CDR3: CAILWTGPSYGYTF
V: TRBV2
J: TRBJ1-2
D: TRBD1
size: -

DNA: TGTGCCACAGGGATCAATCAGCCCCAGCATTTT
CDR3: CATGINQPQHF
V: TRBV6-2/TRBV6-3
J: TRBJ1-5
D: -
size: few

DNA: TGTGCCAGCAGCTTTAGGCTTACATTAGATACGCAGTATTTT
CDR3: CASSFRLTLDTQYF
V: TRBV7-8
J: TRBJ2-3
D: -
size: few

DNA: TGTGCCAGCAGCTCACCCCCCATGCAGCAGGCTGAATATTCACCTGGAAACACCATATATTTT
CDR3: CASSSPPMQQAEYSPGNTIYF
V: TRBV7-8
J: TRBJ1-3
D: -
size: -

DNA: TGTGCCAGCAGCCCAGCGTCCACGAACTATGGCTACACCTTC
CDR3: CASSPASTNYGYTF
V: TRBV27
J: TRBJ1-2
D: -
size: -

DNA: TGTGCCAGCAGCCCGGACGGGGAAGGATCCCTCCACTTT
CDR3: CASSPDGEGSLHF
V: TRBV5-4
J: TRBJ1-6
D: -
size: few

DNA: TGTGCCAGCAGCTTTCTATCTACGGGGTACACAGATACGCAGTATTTT
CDR3: CASSFLSTGYTDTQYF
V: TRBV7-9
J: TRBJ2-3
D: -
size: many

DNA: TGTGCCAGCAGCTTAGTTGCGGGGGGGCAGGAGGAGCAGTTCTTC
CDR3: CASSLVAGGQEEQFF
V: TRBV7-2
J: TRBJ2-1
D: TRBD2
size: -

DNA: TGTGCCAGCAGTTCCAGGGGCGACAAGGGGCAGCCCCAGCATTTT
CDR3: CASSSRGDKGQPQHF
V: TRBV6-5
J: TRBJ1-5
D: -
size: many

DNA: TGTGCCAGCAGTTCCGGGACACAAGAAGCTTTCTTT
CDR3: CASSSGTQEAFF
V: TRBV12-3/TRBV12-4
J: TRBJ1-1
D: -
size: few

DNA: TGTGCCAGCAGTGTTAACCGGGAAGTGTTCTCGTCAACTAATGAAAAACTGTTTTTT
CDR3: CASSVNREVFSSTNEKLFF
V: TRBV2
J: TRBJ1-4
D: -
size: -

DNA: TGTGCCAGCAGCTCGGACACCATACAAGAGACCCAGTACTTC
CDR3: CASSSDTIQETQYF
V: TRBV7-8
J: TRBJ2-5
D: -
size: many

DNA: TGTGCCAGCACCCTGGACAGGGCGTACGAGCAGTACTTC
CDR3: CASTLDRAYEQYF
V: TRBV7-9
J: TRBJ2-7
D: TRBD1
size: many

DNA: TGCAGCTTTCGGACTAGCGGGAGGCCGGAGACCCAGTACTTC
CDR3: CSFRTSGRPETQYF
V: TRBV29-1
J: TRBJ2-5
D: TRBD2
size: many

DNA: TGTGCCAGCAGCCCCCCTTATATTGTCGGGGGGGCATTTCACCCAGATACGCAGTATTTT
CDR3: CASSPPYIVGGAFHPDTQYF
V: TRBV7-9
J: TRBJ2-3
D: TRBD2
size: few

DNA: TGTGCCAGCAGTCTACAGGGGGCTGACTATGGCTACACCTTC
CDR3: CASSLQGADYGYTF
V: TRBV27
J: TRBJ1-2
D: TRBD1
size: -

DNA: TGTGCCAGCACCGCCGGGAACAATGAAAAACTGTTTTTT
CDR3: CASTAGNNEKLFF
V: TRBV9
J: TRBJ1-4
D: -
size: -

DNA: TGTGCCACCAGCAGAGACCATATGACAGCAACTAATGAAAAACTGTTTTTT
CDR3: CATSRDHMTATNEKLFF
V: TRBV15
J: TRBJ1-4
D: -
size: few

DNA: TGTGCCAGCGACAGTGATCTCCGGTCGGGGCATCAGCCCCAGCATTTT
CDR3: CASDSDLRSGHQPQHF
V: TRBV6-2/TRBV6-3
J: TRBJ1-5
D: -
size: -

DNA: TGTGCCAGCATGTCCGGGACTAGCGGGGGGGCTGGTAATGAGCAGTTCTTC
CDR3: CASMSGTSGGAGNEQFF
V: TRBV5-4
J: TRBJ2-1
D: TRBD2
size: few

DNA: TGTGCCAGCAGCAAGGCATACGAGCAGTACTTC
CDR3: CASSKAYEQYF
V: TRBV7-9
J: TRBJ2-7
D: -
size: -

DNA: TGTGCCAGCAGCATACCGGGACTAGAGCACCAAGAGACCCAGTACTTC
CDR3: CASSIPGLEHQETQYF
V: TRBV7-6
J: TRBJ2-5
D: TRBD2
size: few

DNA: TGTGCCACCAGTGATCTTAGCGGGGGGGCCTACAATGAGCAGTTCTTC
CDR3: CATSDLSGGAYNEQFF
V: TRBV24-1
J: TRBJ2-1
D: TRBD2
size: -

DNA: TGTGCCAGCAGCTGGGACGGGGCTCAGCATTTT
CDR3: CASSWDGAQHF
V: TRBV7-9
J: TRBJ1-5
D: -
size: many

DNA: TGTGCCAGCAGCTCCACAGGGGTACAGATCTACACTGAAGCTTTCTTT
CDR3: CASSSTGVQIYTEAFF
V: TRBV7-8
J: TRBJ1-1
D: TRBD1
size: many

DNA: TGTGCCAGCACCCCGGGACGCAGACAAGAGACCCAGTACTTC
CDR3: CASTPGRRQETQYF
V: TRBV6-5
J: TRBJ2-5
D: -
size: few

DNA: TGTGCCAGCAGCTTAAGGGCCCCCGGACAGGGGATTGAAGCTTTCTTT
CDR3: CASSLRAPGQGIEAFF
V: TRBV7-6
J: TRBJ1-1
D: TRBD1
size: many

DNA: TGTGCCAGCAGCCTAAACCATGAGCAGTTCTTC
CDR3: CASSLNHEQFF
V: TRBV7-6
J: TRBJ2-1
D: -
size: many

DNA: TGTGCCAGCAGACCCGGAGGGACGGCCAGGGCGAACTATGGCTACACCTTC
CDR3: CASRPGGTARANYGYTF
V: TRBV27
J: TRBJ1-2
D: -
size: -

DNA: TGCGCCAGCAGTACAAGGGTATCGGCGAGAAACACTGAAGCTTTCTTT
CDR3: CASSTRVSARNTEAFF
V: TRBV4-1
J: TRBJ1-1
D: -
size: -

DNA: TGTGCCAGCAGCTATGGGACCTACTATGGCTACACCTTC
CDR3: CASSYGTYYGYTF
V: TRBV11-1
J: TRBJ1-2
D: -
size: few

DNA: TGTGCCAGCAGCGACCTTACATTGGACAGGGAGGATGAAGCTTTCTTT
CDR3: CASSDLTLDREDEAFF
V: TRBV28
J: TRBJ1-1
D: TRBD1
size: many

DNA: TGTGCCAGCCAGGGGAGTGGCTACACCTTC
CDR3: CASQGSGYTF
V: TRBV2
J: TRBJ1-2
D: -
size: few

DNA: TGTGCCAGCAGTGACTACAAAGGTTCCTACAATGAGCAGTTCTTC
CDR3: CASSDYKGSYNEQFF
V: TRBV6-1
J: TRBJ2-1
D: -
size: few

DNA: TGTGCCAGCAGTCCCGTTTTTTCCTACAATGAGCAGTTCTTC
CDR3: CASSPVFSYNEQFF
V: TRBV28
J: TRBJ2-1
D: -
size: -

DNA: TGTGCCAGCAGCCGGACACTCGGTCGTGACGGGGAGCTGTTTTTT
CDR3: CASSRTLGRDGELFF
V: TRBV6-6
J: TRBJ2-2
D: -
size: few